These T cell receptor beta chains were read from a single sample in a study of T cell changes during pregnancy in multiple sclerosis. The data were produced by immunoSEQ multiplex PCR, yet TCRdb's version contains in-frame clones alone and is incomplete. The sample contains 120,000 or so clones, approximately 94% of which appear only once. Sample: peripheral blood, taken before pregnancy. All receptors derive from a female donor with multiple sclerosis, enrolled in a pregnancy study. Each CDR3 is given without its conserved first and last residue. Each record gives: J gene, V gene, CDR3 protein.

j_gene: TRBJ2-5
v_gene: TRBV5-6
CDR3aa: ASSLAGSGRRYQETQY

j_gene: TRBJ1-2
v_gene: TRBV9
CDR3aa: ASSVGGDRAEGYT

j_gene: TRBJ2-7
v_gene: TRBV19
CDR3aa: ASSPGTSGTYEQY

j_gene: TRBJ1-5
v_gene: TRBV2
CDR3aa: VSSGTQAILPQH

j_gene: TRBJ2-7
v_gene: TRBV7-2
CDR3aa: ASSLESLAGGLSYEQY

j_gene: TRBJ1-6
v_gene: TRBV6-4
CDR3aa: ASSAGRVNSPLH

j_gene: TRBJ2-7
v_gene: TRBV7-9
CDR3aa: ASSLDRGAYEQY

j_gene: TRBJ2-7
v_gene: TRBV19
CDR3aa: ASSSGVSYEQY

j_gene: TRBJ1-2
v_gene: TRBV5-6
CDR3aa: ASSDSQGWLGYT

j_gene: TRBJ1-1
v_gene: TRBV5-1
CDR3aa: ASFGQGARGTEAF

j_gene: TRBJ1-1
v_gene: TRBV5-4
CDR3aa: ASSRAGVSRDTEAF

j_gene: TRBJ2-1
v_gene: TRBV6-6
CDR3aa: ASSYASGPLNNEQF

j_gene: TRBJ2-7
v_gene: TRBV2
CDR3aa: ASSVGRGAYEQY